This T cell receptor beta chain originates from a study of shared clonotypes between healthy human individuals. Approximately 210 ng DNA, around 30,000 T cell genomes, went into each sorted-subset replicate PCR. The repertoire was sequenced with immunoSEQ multiplex PCR; TCRdb's copy has only in-frame clones and lacks some. The sample contains millions of clones, 90% to 95% of which appear only once. Germline V gene lookup returns CDR1 MDHEN and CDR2 SYDVKM. Trimming took 2 bases from V and 0 from J, leaving 8 bases between them. CDR3 length: 15 amino acids. The source of this sequence is a young man in good health. This chain links TRBV28 with TRBJ1-3, with D maybe TRBD1 (5 bases). Sequenced sample: naive CD4+ T cells sorted from blood. Subset given: CD45RA+ positively selected. The CDR3 DNA reads TGTGCCAGCAGTTTACGGGGCCGCTCTGGAAACACCATATATTTT. Translated: CASSLRGRSGNTIYF.